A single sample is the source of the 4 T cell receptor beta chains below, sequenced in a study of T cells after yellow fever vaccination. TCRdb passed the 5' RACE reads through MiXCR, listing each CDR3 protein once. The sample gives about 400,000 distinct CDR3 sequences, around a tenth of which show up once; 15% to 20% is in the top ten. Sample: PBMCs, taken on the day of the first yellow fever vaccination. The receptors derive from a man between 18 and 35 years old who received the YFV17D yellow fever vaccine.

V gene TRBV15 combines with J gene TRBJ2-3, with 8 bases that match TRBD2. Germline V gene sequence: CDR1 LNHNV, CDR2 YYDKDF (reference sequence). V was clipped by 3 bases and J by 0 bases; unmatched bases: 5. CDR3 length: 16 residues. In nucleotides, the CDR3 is TGTGCCACCAGCAGGAAAACTAGCGGCAGCACAGATACGCAGTATTTT. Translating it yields CATSRKTSGSTDTQYF.

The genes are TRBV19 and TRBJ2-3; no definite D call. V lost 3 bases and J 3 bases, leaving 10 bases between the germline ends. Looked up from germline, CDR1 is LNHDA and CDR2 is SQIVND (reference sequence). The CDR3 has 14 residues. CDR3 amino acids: CASSIPQQTDTQYF. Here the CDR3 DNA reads TGTGCCAGTAGTATCCCCCAGCAGACAGATACGCAGTATTTT.

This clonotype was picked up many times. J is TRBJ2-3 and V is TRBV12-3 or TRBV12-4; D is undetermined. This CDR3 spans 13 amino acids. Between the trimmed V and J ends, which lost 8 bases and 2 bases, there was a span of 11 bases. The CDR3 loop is CASRKDLTDTQYF. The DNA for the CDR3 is TGTGCCAGCCGGAAAGACCTCACAGATACGCAGTATTTT.

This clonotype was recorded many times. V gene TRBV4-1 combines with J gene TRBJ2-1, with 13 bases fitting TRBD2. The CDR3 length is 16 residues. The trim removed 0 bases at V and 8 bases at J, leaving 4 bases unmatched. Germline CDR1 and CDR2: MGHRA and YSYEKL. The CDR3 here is CASSQEILAGGYEQFF. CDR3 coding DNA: TGCGCCAGCAGCCAAGAAATACTAGCGGGGGGGTATGAGCAGTTCTTC.